This T cell receptor (delta chain) derives from a study of Vδ1+ human thymocytes. This clone was observed a few times. What it binds is not known. J was trimmed by 1 base and V by 0 bases; bases with no gene match: 20. This CDR3 spans 22 amino acids. Germline loops: CDR1 TSWWSYY, CDR2 QGS. The template was reverse-transcribed extracted RNA. Multiplex PCR used pooled V-gene forward primers and a constant-region reverse primer to amplify CDR3s. TCRdb ran CATT on the multiplex PCR reads. Of roughly 56,000 delta-chain clones detected, about 16% appear once; the ten largest clones hold 0.3% to 0.45%. Overall study findings and caveats: Highly polyclonal TRG and TRD repertoires with Gaussian CDR3 length distributions appeared in thymus. Despite high sort purity, roughly a fifth of thymic T cell receptor delta sequences were Vdelta2. TRG sequences recurred across donors, whereas TRD sequences stayed essentially private.

Thymocytes were sorted as CD3+ TCRVdelta1+ TCRVdelta2- after alphabeta T cell depletion. Vdelta1+ thymocyte sorts reached between roughly 98% and 99.6% purity. This sequence joins TRDV1 and TRDJ2; 7 nucleotides align to TRDD3. Sample: Vdelta1+ gamma-delta thymocytes from the thymus. Subset defined: FACS-sorted CD3+ TCRalphabeta- TCRVdelta1+ TCRVdelta2- thymocytes. The sequence was collected from a girl under three years old who had congenital heart surgery. The CDR3 protein is CALGELGEVHAGGLGLTAQLFF. CDR3 in DNA: TGTGCTCTTGGGGAACTAGGAGAGGTACATGCTGGGGGCTTGGGTTTGACAGCACAACTCTTCTTT.